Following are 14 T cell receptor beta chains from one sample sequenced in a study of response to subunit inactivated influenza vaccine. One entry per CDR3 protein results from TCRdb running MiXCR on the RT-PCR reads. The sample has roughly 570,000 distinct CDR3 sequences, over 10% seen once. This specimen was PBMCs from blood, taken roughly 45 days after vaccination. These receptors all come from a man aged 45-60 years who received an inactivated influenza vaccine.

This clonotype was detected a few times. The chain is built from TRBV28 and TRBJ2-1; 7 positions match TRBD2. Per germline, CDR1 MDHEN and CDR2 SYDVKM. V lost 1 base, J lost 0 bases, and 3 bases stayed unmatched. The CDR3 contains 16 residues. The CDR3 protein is CASSLSASGSYNEQFF. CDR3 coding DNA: TGTGCCAGCAGTTTATCCGCTAGCGGCTCCTACAATGAGCAGTTCTTC.

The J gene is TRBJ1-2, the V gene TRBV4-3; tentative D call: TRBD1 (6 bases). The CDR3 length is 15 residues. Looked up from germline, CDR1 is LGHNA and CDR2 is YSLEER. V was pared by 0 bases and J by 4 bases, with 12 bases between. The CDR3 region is CASSQDSGGLYGYTF. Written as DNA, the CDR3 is TGCGCCAGCAGCCAAGATAGCGGGGGGCTCTATGGCTACACCTTC.

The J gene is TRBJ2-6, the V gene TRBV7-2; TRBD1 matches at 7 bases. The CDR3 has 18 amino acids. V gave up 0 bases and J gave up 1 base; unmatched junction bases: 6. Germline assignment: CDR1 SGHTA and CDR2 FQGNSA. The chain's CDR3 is CASSLALNRGSGANVLTF. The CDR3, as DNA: TGTGCCAGCAGCTTAGCATTAAACAGGGGTTCTGGGGCCAACGTCCTGACTTTC.

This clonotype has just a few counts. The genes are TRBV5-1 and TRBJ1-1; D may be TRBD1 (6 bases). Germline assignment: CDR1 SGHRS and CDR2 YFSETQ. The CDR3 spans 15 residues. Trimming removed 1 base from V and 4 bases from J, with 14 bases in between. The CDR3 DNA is TGCGCCAGCAGCTTGCAGGGGACCAAGGGCACTGAAGCTTTCTTT. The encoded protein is CASSLQGTKGTEAFF.

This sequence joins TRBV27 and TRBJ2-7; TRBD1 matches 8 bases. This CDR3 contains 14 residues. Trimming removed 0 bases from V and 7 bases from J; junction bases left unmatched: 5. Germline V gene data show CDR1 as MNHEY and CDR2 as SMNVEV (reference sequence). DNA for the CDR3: TGTGCCAGCAGTTTATCCGGGACAGGAGGGGAGCAGTACTTC. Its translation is CASSLSGTGGEQYF.

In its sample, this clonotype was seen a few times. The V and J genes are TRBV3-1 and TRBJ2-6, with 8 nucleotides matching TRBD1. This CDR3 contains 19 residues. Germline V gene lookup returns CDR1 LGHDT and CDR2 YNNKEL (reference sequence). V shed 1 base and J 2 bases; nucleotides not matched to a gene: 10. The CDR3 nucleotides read TGTGCCAGCAGCCAAGTTCCCTCAGGGGGCTCTACTGGGGCCAACGTCCTGACTTTC. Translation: CASSQVPSGGSTGANVLTF.

The CDR3 reads CASSSTSTGELFF. CDR3 DNA sequence: TGTGCCAGCAGTTCGACTAGTACCGGGGAGCTGTTTTTT. J is TRBJ2-2 and V is TRBV12-3 or TRBV12-4, with D tentatively TRBD2 (6 bases). The CDR3 totals 13 residues. V was shortened by 4 bases and J by 5 bases, with 8 bases between the two germline ends.

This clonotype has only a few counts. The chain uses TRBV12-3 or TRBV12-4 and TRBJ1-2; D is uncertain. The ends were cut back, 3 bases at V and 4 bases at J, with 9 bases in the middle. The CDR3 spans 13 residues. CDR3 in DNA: TGTGCCAGCAGTTTCAGGATCAGCTATGGCTACACCTTC. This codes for CASSFRISYGYTF.

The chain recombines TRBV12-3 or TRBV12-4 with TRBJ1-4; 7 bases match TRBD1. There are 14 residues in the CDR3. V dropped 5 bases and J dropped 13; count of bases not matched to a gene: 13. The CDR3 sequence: CASSAGQTHGGLFF. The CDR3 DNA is TGTGCCAGCAGTGCGGGACAGACCCACGGAGGACTGTTTTTT.

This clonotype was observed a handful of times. The CDR3, as DNA: TGCGCCAGCAGCCAATTTTCGGATGGGGCCTACGAGCAGTACTTC. It codes for CASSQFSDGAYEQYF. The chain couples TRBV4-3 to TRBJ2-7; D ambiguous. V dropped 2 bases and J dropped 2 bases, with 13 bases sitting between them. This CDR3 contains 15 residues. CDR1 is LGHNA and CDR2 is YSLEER in the germline V gene.

The CDR3 nucleotides read TGCAGTGCTAGTTTGGGCGGGAGCTCCTACGAGCAGTACTTC. This sequence encodes CSASLGGSSYEQYF. The chain joins TRBV20-1 to TRBJ2-7; 7 nucleotides align to TRBD2. Losses at the gene ends were 3 bases for V and 0 bases for J; bases not matched to a gene: 5. The CDR3 consists of 14 residues. Per germline, CDR1 DFQATT and CDR2 SNEGSKA (reference sequence).

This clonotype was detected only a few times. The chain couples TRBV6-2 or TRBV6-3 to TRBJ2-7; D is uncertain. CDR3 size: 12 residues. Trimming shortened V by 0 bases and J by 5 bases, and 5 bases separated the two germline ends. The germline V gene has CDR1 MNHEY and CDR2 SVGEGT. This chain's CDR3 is CASSYSSHEQYF. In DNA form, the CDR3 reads TGTGCCAGCAGTTACTCATCCCACGAGCAGTACTTC.

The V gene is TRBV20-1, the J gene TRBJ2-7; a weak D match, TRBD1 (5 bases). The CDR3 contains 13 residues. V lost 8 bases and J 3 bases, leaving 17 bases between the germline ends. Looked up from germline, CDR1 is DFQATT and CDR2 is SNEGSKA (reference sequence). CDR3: CSTSKGDNYEQYF. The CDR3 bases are TGCAGTACCTCCAAAGGGGATAACTACGAGCAGTACTTC.

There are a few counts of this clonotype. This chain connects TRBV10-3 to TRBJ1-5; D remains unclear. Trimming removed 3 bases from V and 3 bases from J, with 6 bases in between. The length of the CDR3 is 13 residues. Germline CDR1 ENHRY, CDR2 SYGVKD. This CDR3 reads CAISDSPNQPQHF. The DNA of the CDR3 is TGTGCCATCAGTGACAGCCCCAATCAGCCCCAGCATTTT.